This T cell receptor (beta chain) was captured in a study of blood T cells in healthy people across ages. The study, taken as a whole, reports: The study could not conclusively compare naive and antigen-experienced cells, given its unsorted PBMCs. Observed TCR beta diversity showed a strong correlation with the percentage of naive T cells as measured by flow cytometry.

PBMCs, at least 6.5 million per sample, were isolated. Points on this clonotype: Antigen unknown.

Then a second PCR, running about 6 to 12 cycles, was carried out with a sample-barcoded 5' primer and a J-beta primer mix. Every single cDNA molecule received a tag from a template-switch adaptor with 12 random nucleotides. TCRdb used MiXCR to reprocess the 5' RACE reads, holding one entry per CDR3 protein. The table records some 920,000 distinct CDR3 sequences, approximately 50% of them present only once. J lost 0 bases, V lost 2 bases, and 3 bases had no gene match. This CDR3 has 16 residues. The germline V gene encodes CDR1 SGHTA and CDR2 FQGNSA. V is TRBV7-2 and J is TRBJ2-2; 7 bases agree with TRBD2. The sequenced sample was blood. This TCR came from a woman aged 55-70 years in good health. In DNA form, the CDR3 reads TGTGCCAGCAGCTTACAGCGGGGCGCGAACACCGGGGAGCTGTTTTTT. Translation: CASSLQRGANTGELFF. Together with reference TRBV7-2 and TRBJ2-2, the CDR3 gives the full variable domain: GAGVSQSPSNKVTEKGKDVELRCDPISGHTALYWYRQSLGQGLEFLIYFQGNSAPDKSGLPSDRFSAERTGGSVSTLTIQRTQQEDSAVYLCASSLQRGANTGELFFGEGSRLTVL.